Shown below are 21 T cell receptor beta chains from a single sample sequenced in a study of T-cell reconstitution after alpha-beta-depleted transplantation in children. Library preparation (for TCRbeta) was performed with unique molecular identifiers. TCRdb processed the PCR reads anew with MiXCR; each CDR3 protein has one entry. The top ten clones hold approximately 2.1% of a sample with about 640,000 distinct CDR3 sequences, around 13% of them seen once. Sequenced here: PBMCs, mostly from graft donor cells, sampled 360 days after TCRalphabeta/CD19-depleted stem cell transplant. These receptors were obtained from a male patient younger than 18 who had a stem cell transplant for acute myeloid leukemia, so the T cells may come from the graft donor.

The V and J genes are TRBV19 and TRBJ2-1; TRBD1 agrees at 7 bases. This CDR3 region has 16 residues. Germline CDR1 and CDR2: LNHDA and SQIVND (reference sequence). V lost 5 bases, J lost 3 bases, and 10 bases stayed unmatched. CDR3 in DNA: TGTGCCAGTAGTTCCCAGCCAGGGGGAATCTACAATGAGCAGTTCTTC. Its translation is CASSSQPGGIYNEQFF. Based on the CDR3 plus reference TRBV19 and TRBJ2-1, the full variable domain is DGGITQSPKYLFRKEGQNVTLSCEQNLNHDAMYWYRQDPGQGLRLIYYSQIVNDFQKGDIAEGYSVSREKKESFPLTVTSAQKNPTAFYLCASSSQPGGIYNEQFFGPGTRLTVL.

This clonotype showed up just a few times. V gene TRBV27 combines with J gene TRBJ2-5, with TRBD1 matching over 12 bases. Germline values: CDR1 MNHEY, CDR2 SMNVEV (reference sequence). The V segment lost 4 bases and the J segment 5 bases; nucleotides outside the gene matches: 11. This CDR3 is built from 17 residues. CDR3 residues: CASSSWDRGRPWETQYF. DNA for the CDR3: TGTGCCAGCAGTTCTTGGGACAGGGGGCGGCCGTGGGAGACCCAGTACTTC.

The CDR3 spells CSARVQGIEKLFF. Written as DNA, the CDR3 is TGCAGTGCTAGAGTGCAGGGGATTGAAAAACTGTTTTTT. The gene calls are TRBV20-1 and TRBJ1-4, with D possibly being TRBD1 (6 bases). Germline CDR1 and CDR2: DFQATT and SNEGSKA (reference sequence). V was shortened by 1 base and J by 7 bases, with 10 bases between the two germline ends. There are 13 residues in the CDR3.

Notes on this clonotype: One end of the junction does not line up with germline, which may come from a read error. The chain uses TRBV7-7 and TRBJ2-5; 9 bases map to TRBD1. Germline assignment: CDR1 SSHAT and CDR2 FNYEAQ (reference sequence). The CDR3 totals 15 residues. The CDR3 nucleotides are TGTGCTAGCAGCCCGGGGACAGGGTATTGGGAGACCCAGTACTTC. Protein sequence: CASSPGTGYWETQYF.

This clonotype came up many times. This rearrangement joins TRBV20-1 to TRBJ2-7; no firm D call. CDR3 length equals 13 residues. CDR1 is DFQATT, CDR2 SNEGSKA, per germline (reference sequence). Trimming left V 3 bases short and J 2 bases short, with 11 bases between. The CDR3 DNA sequence: TGCAGTGCTAGTTGGCGGACCACCTACGAGCAGTACTTC. It translates to CSASWRTTYEQYF.

This clonotype was recorded many times. The chain uses TRBV29-1 and TRBJ2-5, with a possible D match to TRBD2 (5 bases). Germline V gives CDR1 SQVTM, CDR2 ANQGSEA. The CDR3 length is 12 residues. V was cut by 4 bases and J by 2 bases, with 8 bases left in between. CDR3 residues: CSVAGVQETQYF. In DNA, the CDR3 is TGCAGCGTTGCCGGGGTACAAGAGACCCAGTACTTC.

The V gene is TRBV3-1, the J gene TRBJ2-5; 10 nucleotides line up with TRBD2. CDR1 and CDR2 from the germline V gene are LGHDT and YNNKEL (reference sequence). This CDR3 is built from 15 residues. V gave up 4 bases and J gave up 2 bases; unmatched junction bases: 4. The CDR3 loop reads CASSRMTSGQETQYF. The CDR3 coding sequence is TGTGCCAGCAGCCGAATGACTAGCGGGCAAGAGACCCAGTACTTC.

This clonotype was seen at least ten times. This CDR3 reads CASSLTGTDYEQYF. The DNA of the CDR3 is TGTGCCAGCAGCCTAACCGGGACAGACTACGAGCAGTACTTC. The V call is TRBV7-9, the J call TRBJ2-7; 7 bases are a match to TRBD1. Looked up from germline, CDR1 is SEHNR and CDR2 is FQNEAQ (reference sequence). Trimming at V came to 5 bases and at J to 3 bases, leaving 7 bases not matched to a gene. There are 14 residues in the CDR3.

This clonotype was seen only a few times. The chain is built from TRBV10-3 and TRBJ2-1; D is unresolved. V was pared by 6 bases and J by 9 bases, with 12 bases between. CDR1 is ENHRY and CDR2 is SYGVKD in the germline V gene. CDR3 length equals 12 residues. This CDR3 is CAISIHRGEQFF. The DNA for the CDR3 is TGTGCCATCAGCATCCACAGAGGTGAGCAGTTCTTC.

This chain uses TRBV29-1 with TRBJ2-7; 9 bases map to TRBD2. V shed 2 bases and J 4 bases; nucleotides not matched to a gene: 9. CDR3 length equals 15 residues. Germline-derived CDR1 and CDR2 are SQVTM and ANQGSEA. The CDR3 reads CSVERWDAGGYEQYF. CDR3 in DNA: TGCAGCGTTGAACGATGGGACGCGGGGGGGTACGAGCAGTACTTC.

This clonotype has at least ten counts. This chain uses TRBV15 with TRBJ2-1; 12 positions match TRBD2. Germline CDR1 and CDR2: LNHNV and YYDKDF (reference sequence). CDR3 length equals 16 residues. V trimming: 1 base; J trimming: 7 bases; junction bases outside the gene matches: 5. DNA of the CDR3: TGTGCCACCAGCAGAGGGAGGCTAGCGGGAGGGAATGAGCAGTTCTTC. It specifies CATSRGRLAGGNEQFF.

V gene TRBV7-9 combines with J gene TRBJ2-7; perhaps TRBD1 as D (6 bases). The germline gives CDR1 SEHNR, CDR2 FQNEAQ (reference sequence). This CDR3 has 15 residues. V shed 4 bases and J shed 3 bases, with 16 bases lying between them. In nucleotides, the CDR3 is TGTGCCAGCAGCTCCACCGCGGGCAGGGGCTACGAGCAGTACTTC. This translates into CASSSTAGRGYEQYF.

The chain is built from TRBV27 and TRBJ1-1, with 12 nucleotides matching TRBD1. The germline CDR1 and CDR2 sequences are MNHEY and SMNVEV (reference sequence). V trimming: 6 bases; J trimming: 4 bases; junction bases outside the gene matches: 9. The CDR3 runs to 16 residues. CDR3 sequence reads: CASRIGTGGMVTEAFF. Written as DNA, the CDR3 is TGTGCCAGCAGGATAGGGACAGGGGGCATGGTCACTGAAGCTTTCTTT.

V is TRBV5-1 and J is TRBJ2-1; TRBD2 agrees at 8 bases. V was clipped by 2 bases and J by 5 bases; unmatched bases: 3. The CDR3 totals 14 residues. The germline V gene encodes CDR1 SGHRS and CDR2 YFSETQ. CDR3 amino acids: CASSLREGNNEQFF. CDR3 DNA: TGCGCCAGCAGCTTACGGGAGGGGAACAATGAGCAGTTCTTC.

This clonotype was observed many times. This rearrangement joins TRBV15 to TRBJ1-1; D is undetermined. This CDR3 region has 13 residues. Germline V gene data show CDR1 as LNHNV and CDR2 as YYDKDF (reference sequence). Trimming shortened V by 4 bases and J by 1 base, and 7 bases separated the two germline ends. Here the CDR3 DNA reads TGTGCCACCAGCATGCGACGGAACACTGAAGCTTTCTTT. It translates to CATSMRRNTEAFF.

This clonotype has only a few counts. The chain joins TRBV20-1 to TRBJ2-7, with 9 bases fitting TRBD1. V shed 3 bases, J shed 4 bases, and the junction held 13 bases outside the gene matches. The length of the CDR3 is 16 residues. The germline gives CDR1 DFQATT, CDR2 SNEGSKA (reference sequence). The CDR3, as DNA: TGCAGTGCTAGTCTAACACAGGGGGCGCGATGGTACGAGCAGTACTTC. This translates into CSASLTQGARWYEQYF.

This clonotype was picked up many times. The rearrangement uses TRBV15 and TRBJ2-4; D perhaps matches TRBD2 (5 bases). V was trimmed by 0 bases and J by 8 bases, leaving 5 bases between them. Germline assignment: CDR1 LNHNV and CDR2 YYDKDF (reference sequence). The CDR3 is 12 amino acids. CDR3 residues: CATSREEDIQYF. In DNA, the CDR3 is TGTGCCACCAGCAGAGAGGAGGACATTCAGTACTTC.

The genes are TRBV20-1 and TRBJ1-5; D remains unclear. The germline V gene encodes CDR1 DFQATT and CDR2 SNEGSKA (reference sequence). The CDR3 is 13 amino acids. V dropped 5 bases and J dropped 0 bases, with 8 bases sitting between them. The CDR3 here is CSAGQYSNQPQHF. CDR3 bases: TGCAGTGCTGGTCAGTATAGCAATCAGCCCCAGCATTTT.

This clonotype was observed a handful of times. The V call is TRBV29-1, the J call TRBJ1-2; D is possibly TRBD1 (5 bases). With 4 bases removed from V and 8 bases from J, the gap between germline ends came to 14 bases. In germline, CDR1 is SQVTM, CDR2 ANQGSEA. This CDR3 is built from 12 residues. The CDR3 nucleotides are TGCAGCGTTGCGATACAGGTATCCGGCTACACCTTC. It specifies CSVAIQVSGYTF.

V is TRBV7-3 and J is TRBJ1-1; TRBD1 is a possible D gene (5 bases). Germline lookup yields CDR1 SGHTA and CDR2 FQGTGA. This CDR3 has 13 amino acids. V shed 2 bases and J shed 10 bases, with 14 bases lying between them. The CDR3 nucleotides read TGTGCCAGCAGCTTACTAGGGACCCAGAGAGCTTTCTTT. Amino acids: CASSLLGTQRAFF.

This chain uses TRBV4-3 with TRBJ2-6; D assignment may be TRBD1 or TRBD2 (5 bases each). The germline CDR1 and CDR2 sequences are LGHNA and YSLEER. Trimming pared 4 bases from V and 0 bases from J, leaving 19 bases between. The CDR3 contains 19 residues. DNA of the CDR3: TGCGCCAGCAGCCCAGAGGGGCGTTTGGCCCACTCTGGGGCCAACGTCCTGACTTTC. It codes for CASSPEGRLAHSGANVLTF.